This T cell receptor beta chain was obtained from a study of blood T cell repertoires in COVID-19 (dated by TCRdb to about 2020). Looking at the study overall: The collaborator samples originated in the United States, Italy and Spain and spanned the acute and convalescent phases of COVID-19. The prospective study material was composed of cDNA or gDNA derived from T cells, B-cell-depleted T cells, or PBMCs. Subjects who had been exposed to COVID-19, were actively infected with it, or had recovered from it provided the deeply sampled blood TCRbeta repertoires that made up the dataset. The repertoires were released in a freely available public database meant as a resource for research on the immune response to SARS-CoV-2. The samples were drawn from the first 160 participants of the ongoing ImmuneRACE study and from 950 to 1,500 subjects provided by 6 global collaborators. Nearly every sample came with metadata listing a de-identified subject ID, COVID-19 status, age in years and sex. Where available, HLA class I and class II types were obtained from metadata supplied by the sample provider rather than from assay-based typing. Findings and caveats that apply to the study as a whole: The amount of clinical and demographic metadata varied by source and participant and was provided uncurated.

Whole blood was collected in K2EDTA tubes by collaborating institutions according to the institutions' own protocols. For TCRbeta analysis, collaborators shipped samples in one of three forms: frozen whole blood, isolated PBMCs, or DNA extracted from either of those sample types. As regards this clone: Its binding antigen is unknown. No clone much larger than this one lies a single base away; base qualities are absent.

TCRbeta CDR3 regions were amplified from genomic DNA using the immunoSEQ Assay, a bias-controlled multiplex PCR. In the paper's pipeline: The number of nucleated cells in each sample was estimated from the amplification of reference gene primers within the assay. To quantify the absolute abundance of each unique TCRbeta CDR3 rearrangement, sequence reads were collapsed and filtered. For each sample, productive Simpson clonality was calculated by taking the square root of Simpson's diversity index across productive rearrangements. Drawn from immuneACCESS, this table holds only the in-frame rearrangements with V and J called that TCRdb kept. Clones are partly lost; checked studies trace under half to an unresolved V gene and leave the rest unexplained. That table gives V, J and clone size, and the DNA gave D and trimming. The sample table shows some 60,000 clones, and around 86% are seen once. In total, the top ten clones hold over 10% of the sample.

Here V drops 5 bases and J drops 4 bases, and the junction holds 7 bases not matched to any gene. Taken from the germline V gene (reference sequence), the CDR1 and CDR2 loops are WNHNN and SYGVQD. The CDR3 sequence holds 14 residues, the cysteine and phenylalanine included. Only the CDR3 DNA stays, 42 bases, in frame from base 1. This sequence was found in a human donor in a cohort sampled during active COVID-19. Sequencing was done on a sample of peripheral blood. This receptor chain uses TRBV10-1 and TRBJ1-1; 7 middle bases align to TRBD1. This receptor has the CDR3 CASSSGTAGTEAFF. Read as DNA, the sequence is TGCGCCAGCAGTTCCGGGACAGCGGGCACTGAAGCTTTCTTT.